Listed below are T cell receptor beta chains from one sample, sequenced in a study of read filtering for tumor transcriptome and immune sequencing. A single record per CDR3 protein comes from TCRdb applying MiXCR to the reads. The sample has several thousand distinct CDR3 sequences; 20% are singletons. The specimen sequenced was a population of CD138-negative cells sorted from bone marrow. These receptors all stem from a donor aged 40 or over with multiple myeloma. Both conserved end residues are trimmed from each CDR3.

TRBV18 ASSPLGQAEQY
TRBV3-1 ASSLTKTKNIQY
TRBV7-6 ASASGGGGAYEQY
TRBV4-2 ASRYGGLAGGRNEQF
TRBV20-1 SARGGGLVGEQF
TRBV19 ASSITPAKYNEQF
TRBV5-6 ASSLKEDLYSNQPQH
TRBV27 ASRPGGGRSGANVLT
TRBV6-5 ASSYIRGSTEAF
TRBV29-1 SVGWGGEQY
TRBV4-1 ASSEGVGPTNEKLF
TRBV3-1 ASSQDRTTTIYEQY
TRBV11-2 ASSLGLAGGYTDTQY
TRBV19 ASSALDKNIQY
TRBV2 ASSAYGYT
TRBV6-2/TRBV6-3 ASKPSGSWDEQF
TRBV14 ASPGLAGMSYNEQF
TRBV12-3/TRBV12-4 ASSLSGTTYEQY
TRBV28 ASSRDGTNQPQH
TRBV28 ASTRAGRFSGANFLT
TRBV20-1 SGMRELTYEQY
TRBV3-1 ASSPRTLAGELF
TRBV3-1 ASSPTGTSGSRGYNEQF
TRBV6-2/TRBV6-3 ASRGIAYIQY
TRBV6-2/TRBV6-3 ASSYEASGSDTQY
TRBV4-3 ASSQLAGQGHGYT
TRBV7-4 ASSSFLRPRRHNEQF
TRBV7-9 ASSLVIAGANVLT
TRBV13 ASSGSSGYNEQF
TRBV7-9 ASSPRVSEQY
TRBV5-1 ASSPGTGGGYEQY
TRBV19 ASGWNEQF
TRBV2 ASLRDRNQETQY
TRBV29-1 SSQVSAEQF
TRBV6-2/TRBV6-3 ASTPTGLANNEQF
TRBV6-5 ASSYALGGSSGNTIY
TRBV20-1 SAIAELGTSGSQEQF
TRBV27 ASKIGESSGANVLT
TRBV4-1 ASSPVRLGNQPQH
TRBV6-2/TRBV6-3 ASSRDASNYGYT